This T cell receptor (beta chain) was sequenced during a study of blood T cell repertoires in COVID-19. Study information: Both acute and convalescent COVID-19 samples were obtained from the United States, Italy and Spain.

The V end lost 7 bases, the J end lost 3 bases, and 14 bases lay between the germline ends. CDR3 length: 14 residues. From germline, CDR1 is PRHDT and CDR2 FYEKMQ (reference sequence). Categorization into cohorts depended on clinical history that participants reported. Here immunoSEQ multiplex PCR was the method, and the copy in TCRdb shows in-frame clones only, minus some. The data hold 250,000 to 350,000 clones, with about 90% observed a single time. Sequenced sample: PBMCs or T cells enriched from blood (not recorded which). The sequence was obtained from a woman between 50 and 59 years old who had been exposed to COVID-19. The chain uses TRBV13 and TRBJ2-3; D unclear. The CDR3: CASTTAVSTDTQYF. The CDR3 DNA follows: TGTGCCAGCACCACTGCCGTGAGTACAGATACGCAGTATTTT.